These T cell receptor beta chains were read from a single sample in a study of cytomegalovirus exposure and HLA in healthy donors. Clones were read by immunoSEQ multiplex PCR, and TCRdb kept only the in-frame ones, dropping some. The sample yields 160,000 or so clones, around 80% seen once. Sequencing input: PBMCs. The receptor set was obtained from a man between 35 and 55 years old in good health and CMV-seronegative. CDR3s include the opening cysteine and the closing phenylalanine or tryptophan. The order of the fields is J gene, clone size, V gene, D gene, CDR3 DNA, CDR3 protein. D genes are given only for firm matches. Clone size is stated in some rows and not others, as once, few, many or a class when expanded.

TRBJ2-7,few,TRBV19,TRBD1,TGTGCCAGTAGCCACGGACAGGGGAAATCCTACGAGCAGTACTTC,CASSHGQGKSYEQYF
TRBJ1-5,-,TRBV2,TRBD1,TGTGCCAGCAGTCGACAGGGCGATCAGCCCCAGCATTTT,CASSRQGDQPQHF
TRBJ2-5,-,TRBV28,TRBD2,TGTGCCAGCAGTTCGCTAGCGGGAGACCGCACCCAGTACTTC,CASSSLAGDRTQYF
TRBJ2-7,-,TRBV28,-,TGTGCCAGCAGGAGCCCGGGACTGAATCTGGCCTACGAGCAGTACTTC,CASRSPGLNLAYEQYF
TRBJ2-2,few,TRBV11-2,-,TGTGCCAGCAGCCTCGCCGGGGAGCTGTTTTTT,CASSLAGELFF
TRBJ2-3,few,TRBV6-1,-,TGTGCCAGCAGTGGGGGGCGCGAAACAGATACGCAGTATTTT,CASSGGRETDTQYF
TRBJ2-2,-,TRBV7-8,-,TGTGCCAGCAGCCCGAGAGACAGGACCACCGGGGAGCTGTTTTTT,CASSPRDRTTGELFF
TRBJ1-1,-,TRBV5-1,-,TGCGCCAGCAGCTTGGTGGGGGGTCTTGAAGCTTTCTTT,CASSLVGGLEAFF
TRBJ2-3,-,TRBV6-1,-,TGTGCCAGCTCAGGGTTAGATACGCAGTATTTT,CASSGLDTQYF
TRBJ2-1,-,TRBV7-9,-,TGTGCCACCATTGGAGGGAATGAGCAGTTCTTC,CATIGGNEQFF
TRBJ2-1,-,TRBV14,TRBD2,TGTGCCAGCAGCACCCGCGGGGGGGATCCCGCCTACAATGAGCAGTTCTTC,CASSTRGGDPAYNEQFF
TRBJ2-5,-,TRBV5-5,-,TGTGCCAGCAGCTTGATAGCGAGAAAGGGCAGGGAGACCCAGTACTTC,CASSLIARKGRETQYF
TRBJ2-7,-,TRBV28,-,TGTGCCAGCAGACTAGGTCGAGTCTCCTACGAGCAGTACTTC,CASRLGRVSYEQYF
TRBJ2-5,-,TRBV5-4,TRBD1,TGTGCCAGCAGCTCGCCGGGGACAGGACAAGAGACCCAGTACTTC,CASSSPGTGQETQYF
TRBJ1-2,-,TRBV19,TRBD1,TGTGCCAGTAGTAGAGCCGGGACAGGGGGCGCCTATGGCTACACCTTC,CASSRAGTGGAYGYTF
TRBJ2-7,once,TRBV10-2,TRBD1,TGCGCCAGCAGCCCGGGACAGGCGCCCTACGAGCAGTACTTC,CASSPGQAPYEQYF
TRBJ1-5,-,TRBV5-6,-,TGTGCCAGCAGCGGGGCCAGGGGAGTGGGGCAGCCCCAGCATTTT,CASSGARGVGQPQHF
TRBJ2-1,-,TRBV18,TRBD2,TGTGCCAGCTCACTCACCGCCGATACTAGCGGGGGTTACAATGAGCAGTTCTTC,CASSLTADTSGGYNEQFF
TRBJ1-2,-,TRBV18,TRBD1,TGTGCCAGCTCACCCGCACAGGGGCGAAGCTACACCTTC,CASSPAQGRSYTF
TRBJ1-1,-,TRBV6-4,TRBD1,TGTGCCAGCAGTGACACGAATACCGGGACAGACGAAGCTTTCTTT,CASSDTNTGTDEAFF
TRBJ2-7,-,TRBV5-4,-,TGTGCCAGCAGCCAACAGGGCACCTACGAGCAGTACTTC,CASSQQGTYEQYF
TRBJ2-3,-,TRBV9,TRBD2,TGTGCCAGCAGCGTAGCTGAAGTAGCGGGAGGCCACACAGATACGCAGTATTTT,CASSVAEVAGGHTDTQYF
TRBJ2-1,-,TRBV5-5,TRBD1,TGTGCCAGCAGCTTCCGGACAGGGGGGGATGAGCAGTTCTTC,CASSFRTGGDEQFF
TRBJ1-1,once,TRBV5-1,TRBD1,TGCGCCAGCAGCTTGGGCCGACAGGGAATAAAGAGTAGCGACACTGAAGCTTTCTTT,CASSLGRQGIKSSDTEAFF
TRBJ1-5,-,TRBV5-5,-,TGTGCCAGCAGCGCGGGCCCTTTTAGCAATCAGCCCCAGCATTTT,CASSAGPFSNQPQHF
TRBJ1-1,-,TRBV6-4,-,TGTGCCAGCAGTGACTCCTCCAGGGCCACTGAAGCTTTCTTT,CASSDSSRATEAFF
TRBJ2-7,few,TRBV9,TRBD2,TGTGCCAGCAGCGCGCCGGTCTCCTTCGGCGGGAGGGCCTCCGAGCAGTACTTC,CASSAPVSFGGRASEQYF
TRBJ2-7,-,TRBV6-1,-,TGTGCCAGCACTCCGGTGATCGGTCCCTACGAGCAGTACTTC,CASTPVIGPYEQYF
TRBJ1-5,-,TRBV28,TRBD1,TGTGCCAGCAGTTTCCCAGGGGGGCAGCCCCAGCATTTT,CASSFPGGQPQHF
TRBJ1-2,-,TRBV2,-,TGTGCCAGCAGTGAAGGGGCGAGCTATGGCTACACCTTC,CASSEGASYGYTF
TRBJ2-1,-,TRBV7-9,TRBD2,TGTGCCAGCAGCCCGAGGACTAGCGGGAGGGCACATGAGCAGTTCTTC,CASSPRTSGRAHEQFF
TRBJ2-2,-,TRBV7-9,TRBD2,TGTTCCAGCAGCCCGTTTAGCGGGAGAGGCACCGGGGAGCTGTTTTTT,CSSSPFSGRGTGELFF
TRBJ1-2,-,TRBV30,-,TGTGCCTGGAGCCTCCTGAGGAGAAACTATGGCTACACCTTC,CAWSLLRRNYGYTF
TRBJ2-5,few,TRBV5-1,TRBD2,TGCGCCAGCAGCCCACCCCCCGGGACTAGCGGTCGAGAGACCCAGTACTTC,CASSPPPGTSGRETQYF
TRBJ1-3,-,TRBV7-9,-,TGTGCCAGCAGCAAGCTAGAAGTGAGCTCTGGAAACACCATATATTTT,CASSKLEVSSGNTIYF
TRBJ2-4,few,TRBV13,-,TGTGCCAGCAGCTTGGGGAGCGGGCTAGCCAAAAACATTCAGTACTTC,CASSLGSGLAKNIQYF
TRBJ2-5,-,TRBV7-8,TRBD2,TGTGCCAGCAGCCCGTTCCGAGCGGGAGTGGAGGAGACCCAGTACTTC,CASSPFRAGVEETQYF
TRBJ2-2,-,TRBV7-8,TRBD1,TGTGCCAGCAGGTTGACAGGGGGGAGCACCGGGGAGCTGTTTTTT,CASRLTGGSTGELFF
TRBJ1-6,-,TRBV2,TRBD1,TGTGCCAGCATCGACAGGGTGGGGTCACCCCTCCACTTT,CASIDRVGSPLHF
TRBJ2-7,-,TRBV11-2,-,TGTGCCAGCACTGCTAGCAGCTGGGAGCAGTACTTC,CASTASSWEQYF
TRBJ2-5,-,TRBV30,TRBD1,TGTGCCTGGGGACAGGGAGTTATCGGCGGTGAGACCCAGTACTTC,CAWGQGVIGGETQYF
TRBJ2-5,-,TRBV6-1,TRBD2,TGTGCCAGCAGGTGGACTAGCGGTGGGGCGGAGACCCAGTACTTC,CASRWTSGGAETQYF
TRBJ1-3,few,TRBV30,-,TGTGCCTGGAGTCCCCAGGGTCCACACACCATATATTTT,CAWSPQGPHTIYF
TRBJ2-1,-,TRBV27,-,TGTGCCAGCAGTACCCCTTTGCAGCGAAGCTCCTACAATGAGCAGTTCTTC,CASSTPLQRSSYNEQFF
TRBJ2-7,-,TRBV28,-,TGTGCCAGCAGTTTGGTGCCCCCCTACAGGGACGAGCAGTACTTC,CASSLVPPYRDEQYF
TRBJ2-1,-,TRBV29-1,-,TGCAGCGCCCCGACAGGGACTTCTTACAATGAGCAGTTCTTC,CSAPTGTSYNEQFF